This TCR beta chain was sequenced during a study of beta chain features in type 1 diabetes. Notes on the study in general: Sequencing from cDNA could over-represent high-TCR-expressing cells.

Investigators reverse transcribed all isolated RNA, so they sequenced expressed TCRB transcripts. The repertoire was sequenced with immunoSEQ multiplex PCR; TCRdb's copy has only in-frame clones and lacks some. Among about 470,000 clones listed, 30% were seen once. This clone occurred a few times. What it binds is unknown. Germline CDR1 reads SGHTA; CDR2 reads FQGNSA. The length of the CDR3 is 15 residues. The V end was cut by 1 base, the J end by 4 bases, with 13 bases between. The origin of this receptor is a young man in good health. The sample consisted of naive CD4+ T cells from blood. J is TRBJ1-1 and V is TRBV7-2; no firm D call. The chain's CDR3 is CASSLVPVRTTEAFF. For the CDR3, the DNA is TGTGCCAGCAGCTTAGTCCCGGTGAGGACCACTGAAGCTTTCTTT.